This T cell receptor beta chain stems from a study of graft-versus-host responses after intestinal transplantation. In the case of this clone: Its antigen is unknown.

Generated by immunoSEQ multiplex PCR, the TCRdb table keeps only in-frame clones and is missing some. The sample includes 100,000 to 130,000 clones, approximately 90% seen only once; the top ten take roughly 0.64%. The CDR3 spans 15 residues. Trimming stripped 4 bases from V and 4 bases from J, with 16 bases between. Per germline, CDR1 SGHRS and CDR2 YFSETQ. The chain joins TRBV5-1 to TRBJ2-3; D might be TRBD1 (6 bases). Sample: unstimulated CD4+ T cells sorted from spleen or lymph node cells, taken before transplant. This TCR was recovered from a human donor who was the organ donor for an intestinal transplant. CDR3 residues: CASSPGDGYADTQYF. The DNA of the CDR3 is TGCGCCAGCAGCCCAGGGGACGGCTACGCAGATACGCAGTATTTT.